The entry below gives a single T cell receptor (beta chain) sequence along with its context. Germline CDR1 and CDR2: SGHTS and YDEGEE. The CDR3 covers 11 residues. The V end was cut by 0 bases, the J end by 7 bases, with 4 bases between. This sample stems from a study of technical replicates of blood from several donors. Assay: immunoSEQ multiplex PCR; the TCRdb copy retains only in-frame clones and omits some. The table shows under 75,000 clones, with roughly 86% occurring only once. The chain has TRBV5-8 and TRBJ1-1; D not certain. This receptor was obtained from a human donor in good health. Some clones in this sample may be carry-over from other donors' samples. The sample taken for sequencing was PBMCs. Here the CDR3 reads CASSLGSEAFF. The CDR3, as DNA: TGTGCCAGCAGCTTGGGCAGTGAAGCTTTCTTT.